The entry that follows covers one TCR beta chain sequence. Other DNA sequences in the sample encode the same CDR3. Profiled with immunoSEQ multiplex PCR; TCRdb holds only in-frame clones, not every one. The top ten clones hold 0.65% to 0.85% of a sample with around 170,000 clones, around nine tenths of them seen once. This sample stems from a study of control samples from healthy donors and cancer patients. V lost 3 bases and J lost 0, with 3 bases in between. CDR3 length: 13 residues. Germline values: CDR1 MNHEY, CDR2 SMNVEV (reference sequence). This clonotype originated in a woman in her 30s in good health. The sample was blood. The chain is built from TRBV27 and TRBJ1-5; no clear D. CDR3 amino acids: CASSFDSNQPQHF. The DNA of the CDR3 is TGTGCCAGCAGTTTCGATAGCAATCAGCCCCAGCATTTT.